This TCR beta chain appears in the sequencing data of a study of Graves' ophthalmopathy and Graves' hyperthyroidism. Study as a whole: The study drew peripheral blood at initial diagnosis, before any treatment. The study's findings and limits: Blood also held most thyroid clonotypes expanded above 0.001 frequency.

With V trimmed by 0 bases and J by 5 bases, 5 bases remained unmatched. The CDR3 contains 14 residues. CDR1 DFQATT and CDR2 SNEGSKA come from the germline V gene (reference sequence). This clonotype was detected ten times or more. What it binds is not known. Beta-chain TCR CDR3 regions were amplified from RNA transcripts. Second-round multiplex PCR came after first-round RT-PCR with HTBI primers. TCRdb reanalysed the multiplex PCR reads using MiXCR and keeps one entry per CDR3 protein. The table records a few hundred thousand distinct CDR3 sequences, 17% of them present only once. This receptor was identified in an adult woman with stable Graves' hyperthyroidism. The rearrangement uses TRBV20-1 and TRBJ1-2; the match to TRBD1 covers 8 bases. The sequencing input was peripheral blood. This chain's CDR3 is CSARDPYRGYGYTF. CDR3 nucleotide sequence: TGCAGTGCTAGAGATCCGTACAGGGGGTATGGCTACACCTTC.